The 16 T cell receptor beta chains in this list originate from one sample, sequenced in a study of blood T cell repertoires in COVID-19. Some clones are missing from TCRdb's copy, which holds only in-frame ones; the method was immunoSEQ multiplex PCR. Among hundreds of thousands of clones listed, around 84% were seen once. Sequencing input: peripheral blood. The origin of the receptors is a man aged 65 to 85 with acute or convalescent COVID-19.

The V and J genes are TRBV19 and TRBJ1-5; D gene ambiguous. Trimming removed 10 bases from V and 3 bases from J, with 13 bases in between. Looked up from germline, CDR1 is LNHDA and CDR2 is SQIVND (reference sequence). The CDR3 runs to 13 residues. CDR3: CATCRDVNQPQHF. The CDR3 nucleotides read TGTGCCACCTGCCGGGATGTCAATCAGCCCCAGCATTTT.

This chain joins TRBV11-2 and TRBJ2-1, with TRBD2 matching 8 bases. The CDR3 loop spans 18 amino acids. V lost 5 bases to trimming and J lost 1 base; unmatched junction nucleotides: 13. Germline CDR1 is SGHAT and CDR2 is FQNNGV. The CDR3 here is CASSHRGSGGNSYNEQFF. CDR3 bases: TGTGCCAGCAGCCACCGGGGGAGCGGGGGCAATTCCTACAATGAGCAGTTCTTC.

This rearrangement joins TRBV23-1 to TRBJ2-7; the match to TRBD2 covers 7 bases. TRBV23-1 is designated an ORF whose function remains uncertain. The CDR3 has 14 residues. V dropped 6 bases and J dropped 5; count of bases not matched to a gene: 10. The CDR3 here is CASSPPGGEHEQYF. CDR3 DNA sequence: TGCGCCAGCAGCCCCCCTGGGGGGGAACACGAGCAGTACTTC.

The V gene is TRBV6-5, the J gene TRBJ1-5; unclear D gene. Trimming took off 5 bases at V and 11 bases at J, with 19 bases between the two ends. The CDR3 spans 14 residues. The V gene's germline CDR1 is MNHEY and CDR2 SVGAGI. CDR3 amino acids: CASSQPNIKSAQHF. The CDR3 DNA sequence: TGTGCCAGCAGTCAACCCAACATTAAGTCAGCCCAGCATTTT.

V gene TRBV2 combines with J gene TRBJ2-1, with 8 positions matching TRBD1. Germline V lookup: CDR1 SNHLY, CDR2 FYNNEI. With 6 bases clipped from V and 7 bases from J, the junction kept 5 bases outside the gene matches. This CDR3 is built from 13 residues. CDR3 in DNA: TGTGCCAGCAGCATGGACAGGGAGAATGAGCAGTTCTTC. This gives the protein CASSMDRENEQFF.

V usage is TRBV6-5 and J usage is TRBJ1-5; unclear D gene. Germline-derived CDR1 and CDR2 are MNHEY and SVGAGI. The CDR3 sequence is 14 residues long. V was shortened by 6 bases and J by 5 bases, with 14 bases between the two germline ends. CDR3 sequence reads: CASSPGSGYQPQHF. As DNA, the CDR3 is TGTGCCAGCAGCCCGGGTTCGGGATATCAGCCCCAGCATTTT.

The J gene is TRBJ1-3, the V gene TRBV7-2; weak D call: TRBD1 (5 bases). Germline CDR1 is SGHTA and CDR2 is FQGNSA. The V and J ends lost 5 bases and 1 base respectively, with 15 bases between them. CDR3 size: 16 residues. The CDR3: CASSQRGGTSGNTIYF. The CDR3 DNA reads TGTGCCAGCAGCCAGCGAGGAGGGACGTCTGGAAACACCATATATTTT.

The chain employs TRBV19 and TRBJ1-6; no reliable D call. CDR1 and CDR2 (germline): LNHDA, SQIVND (reference sequence). With 4 bases removed from V and 10 bases from J, the gap between germline ends came to 11 bases. The CDR3 is 13 residues long. The CDR3, as DNA: TGTGCCAGTAGTACGACTGGAGGGTCACCCCTCCACTTT. Its protein product is CASSTTGGSPLHF.

The V call is TRBV13, the J call TRBJ1-2; tentatively, D is TRBD1 (5 bases). Trimming removed 2 bases from V and 8 bases from J, with 9 bases in between. The CDR3 covers 12 residues. The germline CDR1 and CDR2 sequences are PRHDT and FYEKMQ (reference sequence). CDR3 bases: TGTGCCAGCAGCTTATGGCGGGGCGGCTACACCTTC. Amino acids: CASSLWRGGYTF.

This clone was detected only a few times. The V call is TRBV27, the J call TRBJ1-2; D gene ambiguous. V lost 3 bases, J lost 2 bases, and 7 bases lay in between. CDR1 MNHEY and CDR2 SMNVEV come from the germline V gene (reference sequence). The CDR3 is 13 amino acids. CDR3 sequence: CASSFYRNYGYTF. In DNA, the CDR3 is TGTGCCAGCAGTTTTTACCGGAACTATGGCTACACCTTC.

V is TRBV7-3 and J is TRBJ1-2; TRBD1 matches at 9 bases. The V gene's germline CDR1 is SGHTA and CDR2 FQGTGA. The CDR3 is 13 residues long. V dropped 5 bases and J dropped 7; count of bases not matched to a gene: 5. The CDR3 region has the DNA TGTGCCAGCAGCCCGGACAGGGGTGGTGGCTACACCTTC. Translated: CASSPDRGGGYTF.

The V and J genes are TRBV28 and TRBJ2-5, with D possibly TRBD1 on 7 matching bases. The CDR3 is 14 residues long. The germline V gene has CDR1 MDHEN and CDR2 SYDVKM. V lost 7 bases, J lost 5 bases, and 17 bases lay in between. The CDR3 DNA sequence: TGTGCCAGCACCCAACCAGGGGGGCGGGAGACCCAGTACTTC. Translated, it gives CASTQPGGRETQYF.

Many counts were recorded for this clone. This chain connects TRBV5-1 to TRBJ1-5; D remains unclear. In germline, CDR1 is SGHRS, CDR2 YFSETQ. The CDR3 has 15 residues. Trimming took off 4 bases at V and 0 bases at J, with 11 bases between the two ends. The CDR3 DNA is TGCGCCAGCAGCCTGTCGGGTATTAGCAATCAGCCCCAGCATTTT. Translating gives CASSLSGISNQPQHF.

The chain recombines TRBV10-3 with TRBJ2-1; TRBD1 might be the D (5 bases). The CDR3 sequence is 14 residues long. The V gene's germline CDR1 is ENHRY and CDR2 SYGVKD. Deletions cut 6 bases from V and 0 bases from J, with 9 bases between. CDR3 region: CAIRGQGSYNEQFF. Written as DNA, the CDR3 is TGTGCCATCAGGGGTCAGGGCTCCTACAATGAGCAGTTCTTC.

V and J are TRBV28 and TRBJ1-2, with TRBD1 identical over 7 bases. Germline V CDR1 and CDR2: MDHEN, SYDVKM. Trimming removed 8 bases from V and 2 bases from J; junction bases left unmatched: 5. CDR3 length: 13 amino acids. The CDR3 DNA reads as TGTGCCAGCTACGGGACAGTGAACTATGGCTACACCTTC. Protein sequence: CASYGTVNYGYTF.

V usage is TRBV5-1 and J usage is TRBJ2-1, with TRBD2 matching 7 bases. CDR1 is SGHRS, CDR2 YFSETQ, per germline. The CDR3 is 14 amino acids. Losses at the gene ends were 2 bases for V and 4 bases for J; bases not matched to a gene: 3. The CDR3 sequence is CASSLAGRYNEQFF. CDR3 nucleotides: TGCGCCAGCAGCTTAGCGGGACGATACAATGAGCAGTTCTTC.